The 31 T cell receptor beta chains listed next were all sequenced from one sample in a study of blood T cell dynamics during melanoma immunotherapy. Generated by immunoSEQ multiplex PCR, the TCRdb table keeps only in-frame clones and is missing some. Found here are 7,000 or so clones, 75% to 90% of them singletons; the top ten hold 35% to 40%. As to time point: pre-treatment baseline. The sample here was blood, taken from a patient treated with checkpoint blockade. The receptor set was obtained from a human donor with melanoma. Some clones in this sample may be carry-over from other donors' samples.

The gene calls are TRBV5-1 and TRBJ2-7, with 8 positions matching TRBD1. Unmatched junction bases numbered 3, after V lost 4 bases and J lost 0 bases. The CDR3 runs to 14 residues. From germline, CDR1 is SGHRS and CDR2 YFSETQ. The CDR3 DNA is TGCGCCAGCAGCGCAACAGGGGGCTCCTACGAGCAGTACTTC. Translating it yields CASSATGGSYEQYF.

This chain links TRBV14 with TRBJ2-7, with TRBD2 matching over 12 bases. J gave up 2 bases and V 1 base, and 3 bases lay outside the gene matches. Germline CDR1 and CDR2: SGHDN and FVKESK. There are 16 residues in the CDR3. The CDR3 is CASSQARTSGTYEQYF. The DNA for the CDR3 is TGTGCCAGCAGCCAAGCCCGGACTAGCGGGACCTACGAGCAGTACTTC.

This rearrangement joins TRBV6-1 to TRBJ2-7, with D tentatively TRBD1 (5 bases). From germline, CDR1 is MNHNS and CDR2 SASEGT. There are 16 residues in the CDR3. V was trimmed by 1 base and J by 0 bases, leaving 13 bases between them. In DNA, the CDR3 is TGTGCCAGCAGTGAAGGTTTAGGGCAGGGCTCCTACGAGCAGTACTTC. The encoded protein is CASSEGLGQGSYEQYF.

The chain carries TRBV6-5 and TRBJ2-3, with D perhaps matching TRBD2 (5 bases). V gave up 4 bases and J gave up 5 bases, with 10 bases separating them. Germline V gene sequence: CDR1 MNHEY, CDR2 SVGAGI. The CDR3 is made up of 13 amino acids. The CDR3 DNA follows: TGTGCCAGCAGTTCGAGTCGGGGAGATACGCAGTATTTT. Its protein product is CASSSSRGDTQYF.

This chain joins TRBV7-2 and TRBJ1-5, with 8 bases lining up with TRBD1. CDR1 SGHTA and CDR2 FQGNSA come from the germline V gene. V trimming: 5 bases; J trimming: 3 bases; junction bases outside the gene matches: 6. This CDR3 is built from 15 residues. This CDR3 reads CASSPTDRVNQPQHF. The CDR3 nucleotides are TGTGCCAGCAGCCCTACGGACAGGGTCAATCAGCCCCAGCATTTT.

The chain links TRBV28 to TRBJ1-1, with TRBD1 identical over 12 bases. V trimming: 6 bases; J trimming: 11 bases; junction bases outside the gene matches: 19. The CDR3 is 17 residues long. CDR1 and CDR2 (germline): MDHEN, SYDVKM. The CDR3 loop is CASSPPPTGTGGGSAFF. CDR3 coding DNA: TGTGCCAGCAGCCCCCCACCAACCGGGACAGGGGGCGGTTCGGCTTTCTTT. Combining the CDR3 with reference TRBV28 and TRBJ1-1 gives the whole variable domain DVKVTQSSRYLVKRTGEKVFLECVQDMDHENMFWYRQDPGLGLRLIYFSYDVKMKEKGDIPEGYSVSREKKERFSLILESASTNQTSMYLCASSPPPTGTGGGSAFFGQGTRLTVV.

The chain carries TRBV7-6 and TRBJ2-1; no clear D gene. Deletions cut 0 bases from V and 3 bases from J, with 18 bases between. This CDR3 is built from 18 residues. Germline CDR1 and CDR2: SGHVS and FNYEAQ. The CDR3 coding sequence is TGTGCCAGCAGCTTAGCGTCAGTTCCGTGGGCCGACTACAATGAGCAGTTCTTC. This encodes CASSLASVPWADYNEQFF.

The chain couples TRBV14 to TRBJ2-5; D is unresolved. The germline V and J ends were trimmed by 0 bases and 9 bases, with 17 bases remaining between them. CDR1 SGHDN and CDR2 FVKESK come from the germline V gene. The CDR3 contains 15 residues. The DNA for the CDR3 is TGTGCCAGCAGCCAAGATAACGGACGGCTCGGGTCCCAGTACTTC. Translation: CASSQDNGRLGSQYF. Combining the CDR3 with reference TRBV14 and TRBJ2-5 gives the whole variable domain EAGVTQFPSHSVIEKGQTVTLRCDPISGHDNLYWYRRVMGKEIKFLLHFVKESKQDESGMPNNRFLAERTGGTYSTLKVQPAELEDSGVYFCASSQDNGRLGSQYFGPGTRLLVL.

The chain employs TRBV6-5 and TRBJ1-1; a possible D gene is TRBD1 (5 bases). Trimming pared 5 bases from V and 1 base from J, leaving 11 bases between. The CDR3 contains 14 residues. CDR1 is MNHEY, CDR2 SVGAGI, per germline. The CDR3, as DNA: TGTGCCAGCAGTCGCCCTGACAGGAACACTGAAGCTTTCTTT. Protein sequence: CASSRPDRNTEAFF.

The chain uses TRBV5-1 and TRBJ2-5, with no clear D. The V gene lost 4 bases and the J gene lost 4 bases, with 17 bases spanning the gap. This CDR3 comprises 15 residues. CDR1 SGHRS and CDR2 YFSETQ come from the germline V gene. DNA of the CDR3: TGCGCCAGCAGCCTCTCTGGCAGCGCAAGAGAGACCCAGTACTTC. Translated, it gives CASSLSGSARETQYF.

This chain connects TRBV5-6 to TRBJ1-6; 7 nucleotides agree with TRBD1. This CDR3 is 15 amino acids long. Germline assignment: CDR1 SGHDT and CDR2 YYEEEE. The junction had 2 bases not matched to a gene; V was cut back by 1 base and J by 4 bases. Here the CDR3 DNA reads TGTGCCAGCAGCTTGATGGGACAGTATAATTCACCCCTCCACTTT. Translating gives CASSLMGQYNSPLHF.

V usage is TRBV19 and J usage is TRBJ2-7; TRBD2 aligns across 7 bases. Germline CDR1 LNHDA, CDR2 SQIVND (reference sequence). The trim removed 6 bases at V and 0 bases at J, leaving 2 bases unmatched. CDR3 length: 13 residues. CDR3 sequence (DNA): TGTGCCAGTAGGCGGGAGAGCTCCTACGAGCAGTACTTC. This translates into CASRRESSYEQYF.

The chain has TRBV6-1 and TRBJ1-4; 7 bases align to TRBD1. CDR3 length: 16 residues. V lost 2 bases to trimming and J lost 7 bases; unmatched junction nucleotides: 10. Germline V lookup: CDR1 MNHNS, CDR2 SASEGT. The CDR3 reads CASSEKEGGFREKLFF. The CDR3 coding sequence is TGTGCCAGCAGTGAAAAAGAAGGGGGCTTTCGTGAAAAACTGTTTTTT.

Only one count was recorded for this clone. The rearrangement joins TRBV5-1 to TRBJ2-2, with 7 positions matching TRBD2. The CDR3 length is 15 residues. The germline V gene has CDR1 SGHRS and CDR2 YFSETQ. V shed 5 bases, J shed 5 bases, and the junction held 9 bases outside the gene matches. CDR3 loop: CASSGDYPRTGELFF. The CDR3 DNA is TGCGCCAGCAGTGGGGACTATCCGAGGACCGGGGAGCTGTTTTTT.

V is TRBV4-2 and J is TRBJ2-7; the match to TRBD1 covers 8 bases. V lost 4 bases, J lost 4 bases, and 3 bases stayed unmatched. The CDR3 extends over 13 amino acids. Germline loops: CDR1 LGHNA, CDR2 YNFKEQ. The CDR3: CASSRGQGYEQYF. As DNA, the CDR3 is TGTGCCAGCAGCCGAGGACAGGGTTACGAGCAGTACTTC.

The chain joins TRBV27 to TRBJ2-7; 10 bases align to TRBD1. CDR1 and CDR2 from the germline V gene are MNHEY and SMNVEV (reference sequence). The CDR3 runs to 15 residues. J lost 4 bases, V lost 0 bases, and 3 bases had no gene match. The DNA of the CDR3 is TGTGCCAGCAGTTTATCGACAGGGGGCTTGTACGAGCAGTACTTC. This encodes CASSLSTGGLYEQYF.

The gene calls are TRBV11-2 and TRBJ2-7, with D hard to call. This CDR3 is 14 amino acids long. The V end was cut by 4 bases, the J end by 0 bases, with 10 bases between. Germline-derived CDR1 and CDR2 are SGHAT and FQNNGV. This chain's CDR3 is CASSYALGSYEQYF. The CDR3 nucleotides are TGTGCCAGCAGCTACGCCCTGGGCTCCTACGAGCAGTACTTC.

The genes are TRBV5-1 and TRBJ2-5, with TRBD2 identical over 9 bases. The CDR3 spans 16 residues. The germline gives CDR1 SGHRS, CDR2 YFSETQ. With V trimmed by 3 bases and J by 2 bases, 8 bases remained unmatched. The CDR3 sequence is CASSWAGSGRQETQYF. CDR3 nucleotide sequence: TGCGCCAGCAGCTGGGCGGGTAGCGGGAGACAAGAGACCCAGTACTTC.

J is TRBJ2-4 and V is TRBV5-6, with 10 bases that match TRBD1. V was clipped by 0 bases and J by 6 bases; unmatched bases: 3. There are 15 residues in the CDR3. The germline V gene encodes CDR1 SGHDT and CDR2 YYEEEE. The CDR3 sequence: CASSLAGTGVNIQYF. CDR3 sequence (DNA): TGTGCCAGCAGCTTGGCCGGGACAGGGGTAAACATTCAGTACTTC.

The chain recombines TRBV9 with TRBJ2-7; perhaps TRBD2 as D (7 bases). V lost 2 bases, J lost 5 bases, and 17 bases lay in between. The CDR3 loop spans 15 amino acids. Germline lookup yields CDR1 SGDLS and CDR2 YYNGEE. The CDR3 here is CASSVSTGRGNEQYF. In DNA form, the CDR3 reads TGTGCCAGCAGCGTCTCCACAGGGAGGGGCAACGAGCAGTACTTC. Variable domain in full (rest from reference TRBV9 and TRBJ2-7): DSGVTQTPKHLITATGQRVTLRCSPRSGDLSVYWYQQSLDQGLQFLIQYYNGEERAKGNILERFSAQQFPDLHSELNLSSLELGDSALYFCASSVSTGRGNEQYFGPGTRLTVT.

This clone was detected only once. The chain couples TRBV28 to TRBJ2-3, with 7 bases matching TRBD2. Looked up from germline, CDR1 is MDHEN and CDR2 is SYDVKM. The CDR3 length is 12 residues. V was clipped by 1 base and J by 11 bases; unmatched bases: 3. The CDR3, as DNA: TGTGCCAGCAGTTTATTGCGGGGGAAGCAGTATTTT. Residues: CASSLLRGKQYF.

The V gene is TRBV4-1, the J gene TRBJ1-5; TRBD1 might be the D (6 bases). V was clipped by 2 bases and J by 6 bases, with 14 bases between them. The germline V gene has CDR1 MGHRA and CDR2 YSYEKL. The CDR3 sequence is 15 residues long. The CDR3 DNA follows: TGCGCCAGCAGCCAAATATACCGGGGGCCTCAGCCCCAGCATTTT. Its translation is CASSQIYRGPQPQHF.

The gene calls are TRBV6-6 and TRBJ2-7, with D perhaps TRBD1 or TRBD2 (5 bases each). Between the trimmed V and J ends, which lost 2 bases and 3 bases, there was a span of 11 bases. Germline V gene lookup returns CDR1 MNHNY and CDR2 SVGAGI (reference sequence). CDR3 size: 14 residues. For the CDR3, the DNA is TGTGCCAGCAGTTACGGGACGGCGAGCTACGAGCAGTACTTC. Translated, it gives CASSYGTASYEQYF.

This clone came up a few times. V is TRBV6-5 and J is TRBJ2-7; a weak D match, TRBD1 (6 bases). V gave up 4 bases and J gave up 6 bases, with 10 bases separating them. This CDR3 contains 12 residues. Germline values: CDR1 MNHEY, CDR2 SVGAGI. CDR3 nucleotides: TGTGCCAGCAGTTCCGGGACACTCGAGCAGTACTTC. Its protein product is CASSSGTLEQYF.

This chain links TRBV6-5 with TRBJ2-7; D call uncertain. The V gene lost 0 bases and the J gene lost 2 bases, with 11 bases spanning the gap. Germline V CDR1 and CDR2: MNHEY, SVGAGI. The CDR3 has 15 residues. CDR3 region: CASSYSFVGTYEQYF. The CDR3 bases are TGTGCCAGCAGTTACTCGTTTGTGGGGACCTACGAGCAGTACTTC.

The chain links TRBV28 to TRBJ1-1; D might be TRBD1 (5 bases). Germline assignment: CDR1 MDHEN and CDR2 SYDVKM. V was trimmed by 2 bases and J by 11 bases, leaving 9 bases between them. The CDR3 loop spans 11 amino acids. The CDR3 bases are TGTGCCAGCAGTTTAGAAGGGGCGGCTTTCTTT. Translation gives CASSLEGAAFF.

The genes are TRBV19 and TRBJ2-5, with 12 nucleotides matching TRBD1. There are 13 residues in the CDR3. Germline CDR1 LNHDA, CDR2 SQIVND (reference sequence). Germline trimming cut 8 bases from V and 5 bases from J; bases unmatched to any gene: 3. The DNA for the CDR3 is TGTGCCAGTGGGACAGGGGGCTGGGAGACCCAGTACTTC. Translation gives CASGTGGWETQYF. The whole variable domain, filled in from reference TRBV19 and TRBJ2-5, reads DGGITQSPKYLFRKEGQNVTLSCEQNLNHDAMYWYRQDPGQGLRLIYYSQIVNDFQKGDIAEGYSVSREKKESFPLTVTSAQKNPTAFYLCASGTGGWETQYFGPGTRLLVL.

J is TRBJ2-5 and V is TRBV7-7, with 8 nucleotides matching TRBD2. J was trimmed by 1 base and V by 5 bases; bases with no gene match: 9. The CDR3 has 16 amino acids. Germline V CDR1 and CDR2: SSHAT, FNYEAQ (reference sequence). The CDR3 DNA reads as TGTGCCAGCAGCCCGCGATCGGGAGGGCTCCAAGAGACCCAGTACTTC. It encodes CASSPRSGGLQETQYF.

The V and J genes are TRBV27 and TRBJ2-2; 9 positions agree with TRBD1. Trimming removed 2 bases from V and 4 bases from J; junction bases left unmatched: 2. The CDR3 extends over 15 amino acids. The V gene's germline CDR1 is MNHEY and CDR2 SMNVEV (reference sequence). The CDR3 coding sequence is TGTGCCAGCAGTTTAAGGGGACAGGGCACCGGGGAGCTGTTTTTT. Its translation is CASSLRGQGTGELFF.

J is TRBJ1-2 and V is TRBV6-1; D gene ambiguous. Germline V lookup: CDR1 MNHNS, CDR2 SASEGT. V was pared by 1 base and J by 3 bases, with 9 bases between. The CDR3 contains 14 residues. In nucleotides, the CDR3 is TGTGCCAGCAGTGAAGGGGCAGCGTACTATGGCTACACCTTC. Translation gives CASSEGAAYYGYTF.

This clone was recorded only once. The CDR3 spells CASSGGAGLAGEQFF. The DNA for the CDR3 is TGTGCCAGCAGCGGGGGGGCCGGTCTAGCTGGTGAGCAGTTCTTC. The chain couples TRBV7-9 to TRBJ2-1; maybe TRBD2 (7 bases). V lost 5 bases and J lost 9, with 20 bases in between. CDR3 length: 15 residues. Germline V CDR1 and CDR2: SEHNR, FQNEAQ (reference sequence).